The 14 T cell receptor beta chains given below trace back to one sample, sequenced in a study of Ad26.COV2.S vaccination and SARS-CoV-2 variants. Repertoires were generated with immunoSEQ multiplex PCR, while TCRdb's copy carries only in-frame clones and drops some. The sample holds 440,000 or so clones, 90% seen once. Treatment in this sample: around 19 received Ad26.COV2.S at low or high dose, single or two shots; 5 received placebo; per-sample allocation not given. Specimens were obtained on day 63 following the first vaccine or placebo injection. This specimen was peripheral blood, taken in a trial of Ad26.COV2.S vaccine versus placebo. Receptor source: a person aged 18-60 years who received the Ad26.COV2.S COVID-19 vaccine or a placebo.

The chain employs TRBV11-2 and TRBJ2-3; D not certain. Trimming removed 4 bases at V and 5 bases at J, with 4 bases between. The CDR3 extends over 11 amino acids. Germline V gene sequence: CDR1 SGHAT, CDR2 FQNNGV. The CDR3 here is CASSSQDTQYF. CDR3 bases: TGTGCCAGCAGCTCCCAAGATACGCAGTATTTT.

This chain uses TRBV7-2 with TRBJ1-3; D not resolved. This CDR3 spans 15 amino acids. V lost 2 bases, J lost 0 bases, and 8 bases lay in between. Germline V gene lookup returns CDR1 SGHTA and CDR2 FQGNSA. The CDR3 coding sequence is TGTGCCAGCAGCTTACAGGTCCTCTCTGGAAACACCATATATTTT. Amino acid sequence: CASSLQVLSGNTIYF.

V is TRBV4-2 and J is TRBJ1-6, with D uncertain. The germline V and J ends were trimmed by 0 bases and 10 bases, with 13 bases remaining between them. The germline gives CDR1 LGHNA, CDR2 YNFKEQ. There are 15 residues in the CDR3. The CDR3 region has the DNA TGTGCCAGCAGCCAAGATATGGAGGGTGGGTCACCCCTCCACTTT. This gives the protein CASSQDMEGGSPLHF.

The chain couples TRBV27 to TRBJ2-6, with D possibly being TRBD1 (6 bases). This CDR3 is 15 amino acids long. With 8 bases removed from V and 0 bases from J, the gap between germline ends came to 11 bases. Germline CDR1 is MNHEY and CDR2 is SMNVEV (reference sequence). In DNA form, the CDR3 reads TGTGCCAGCTCCCTCAGGGGCTCTGGGGCCAACGTCCTGACTTTC. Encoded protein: CASSLRGSGANVLTF.

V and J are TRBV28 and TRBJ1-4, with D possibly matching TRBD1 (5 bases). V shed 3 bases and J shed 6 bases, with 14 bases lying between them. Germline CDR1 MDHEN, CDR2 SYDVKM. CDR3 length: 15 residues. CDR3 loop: CASSLVGHQYEKLFF. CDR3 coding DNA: TGTGCCAGCAGTTTGGTCGGACACCAGTATGAAAAACTGTTTTTT. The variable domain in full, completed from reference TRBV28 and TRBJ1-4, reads DVKVTQSSRYLVKRTGEKVFLECVQDMDHENMFWYRQDPGLGLRLIYFSYDVKMKEKGDIPEGYSVSREKKERFSLILESASTNQTSMYLCASSLVGHQYEKLFFGSGTQLSVL.

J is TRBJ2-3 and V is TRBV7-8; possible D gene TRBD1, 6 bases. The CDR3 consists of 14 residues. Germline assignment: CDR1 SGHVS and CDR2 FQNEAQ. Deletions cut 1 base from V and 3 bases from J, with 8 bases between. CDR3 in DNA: TGTGCCAGCAGCTTAGACAGGGTGACAGATACGCAGTATTTT. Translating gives CASSLDRVTDTQYF.

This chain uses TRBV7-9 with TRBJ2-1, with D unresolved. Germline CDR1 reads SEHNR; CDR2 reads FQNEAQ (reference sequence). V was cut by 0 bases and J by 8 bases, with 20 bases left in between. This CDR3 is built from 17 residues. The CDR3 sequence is CASSLALGGVVGHEQFF. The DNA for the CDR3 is TGTGCCAGCAGCTTAGCGCTCGGCGGAGTTGTGGGCCATGAGCAGTTCTTC.

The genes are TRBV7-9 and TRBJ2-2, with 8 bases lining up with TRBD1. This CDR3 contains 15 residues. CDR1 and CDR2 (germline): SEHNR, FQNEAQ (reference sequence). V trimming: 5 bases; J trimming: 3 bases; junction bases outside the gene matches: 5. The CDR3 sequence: CASSRTGSDTGELFF. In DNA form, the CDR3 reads TGTGCCAGCAGCCGGACAGGGTCGGACACCGGGGAGCTGTTTTTT.

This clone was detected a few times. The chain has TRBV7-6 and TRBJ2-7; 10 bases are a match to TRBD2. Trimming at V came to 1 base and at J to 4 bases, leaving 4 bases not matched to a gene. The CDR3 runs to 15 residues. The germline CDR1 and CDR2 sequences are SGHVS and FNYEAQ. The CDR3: CASSLGLAGVYEQYF. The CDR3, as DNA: TGTGCCAGCAGCTTAGGTCTAGCGGGAGTGTACGAGCAGTACTTC.

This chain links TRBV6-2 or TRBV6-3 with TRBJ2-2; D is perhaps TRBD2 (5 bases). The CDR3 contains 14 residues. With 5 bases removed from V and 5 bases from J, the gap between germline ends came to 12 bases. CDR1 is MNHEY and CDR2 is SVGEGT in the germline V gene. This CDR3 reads CASSTQTTTGELFF. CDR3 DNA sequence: TGTGCCAGCAGTACGCAGACTACTACCGGGGAGCTGTTTTTT.

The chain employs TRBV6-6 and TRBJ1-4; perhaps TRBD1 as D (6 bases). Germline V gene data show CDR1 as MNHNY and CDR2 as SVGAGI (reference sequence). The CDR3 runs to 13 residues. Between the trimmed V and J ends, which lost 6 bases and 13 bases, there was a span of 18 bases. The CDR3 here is CASRRDIRVRLFF. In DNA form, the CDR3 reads TGTGCCAGCAGGAGGGACATTCGGGTGCGACTGTTTTTT.

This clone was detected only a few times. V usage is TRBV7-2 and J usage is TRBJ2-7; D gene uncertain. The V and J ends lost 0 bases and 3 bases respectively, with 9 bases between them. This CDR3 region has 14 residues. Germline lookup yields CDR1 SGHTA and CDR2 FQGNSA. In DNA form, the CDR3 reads TGTGCCAGCAGCTTAGCGCTCGGTCTCTACGAGCAGTACTTC. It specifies CASSLALGLYEQYF.

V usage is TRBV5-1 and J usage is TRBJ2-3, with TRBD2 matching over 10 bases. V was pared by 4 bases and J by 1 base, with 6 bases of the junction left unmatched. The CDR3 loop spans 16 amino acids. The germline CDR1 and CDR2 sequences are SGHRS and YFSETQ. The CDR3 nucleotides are TGCGCCAGCAGCCAAGCCGGGACTAGCGGCACAGATACGCAGTATTTT. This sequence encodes CASSQAGTSGTDTQYF. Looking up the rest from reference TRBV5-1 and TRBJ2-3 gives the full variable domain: KAGVTQTPRYLIKTRGQQVTLSCSPISGHRSVSWYQQTPGQGLQFLFEYFSETQRNKGNFPGRFSGRQFSNSRSEMNVSTLELGDSALYLCASSQAGTSGTDTQYFGPGTRLTVL.

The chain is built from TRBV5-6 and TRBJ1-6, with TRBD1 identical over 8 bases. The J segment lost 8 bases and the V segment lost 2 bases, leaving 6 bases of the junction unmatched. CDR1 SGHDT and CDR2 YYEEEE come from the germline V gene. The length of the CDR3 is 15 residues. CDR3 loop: CASSFLDRDDSPLHF. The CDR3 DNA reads TGTGCCAGCAGCTTCTTGGACAGGGACGATTCACCCCTCCACTTT.